This is a list of T cell receptor beta chains from one sample in a study of cytomegalovirus exposure and HLA in healthy donors. TCRdb keeps only in-frame clones here, not all; method: immunoSEQ multiplex PCR. Of some 150,000 clones in the sample, 75% to 90% were seen once. Material: PBMCs. The receptors were gathered from a man aged 25 to 40 in good health and CMV-seronegative. The CDR3 runs from the conserved cysteine through the conserved F or W.

>TRBV5-4|TRBJ2-1
CASSLAAGGLYNEQFF
>TRBV5-6|TRBJ2-7
CASSGSPSEQYF
>TRBV6-5|TRBJ2-7
CASSYGPRYEQYF
>TRBV30|TRBJ1-5
CAWSVPPLIGHQNQPQHF
>TRBV11-1|TRBJ1-2
CASSPDRGPYTF
>TRBV30|TRBJ2-3
CAWSARDFLTDTQYF
>TRBV5-6|TRBJ1-1
CASSFGRSEAFF
>TRBV4-3|TRBJ1-6
CASSQEGQGYSPLHF
>TRBV13|TRBJ2-7
CASSQGVYEQYF
>TRBV2|TRBJ2-7
CASRNNQKGGDF
>TRBV4-3|TRBJ1-5
CASSQGTDGNQPQHF
>TRBV6-6|TRBJ1-5
CASSYLGWDNDQPQHF
>TRBV9|TRBJ2-1
CASSVIGERDEQFF
>TRBV11-2|TRBJ2-1
CASSLVPGTSGIGGNEQFF
>TRBV15|TRBJ1-3
CATSRDPGQGAGTGNTIYF
>TRBV28|TRBJ1-2
CASSFSSGGKESDGYTF
>TRBV2|TRBJ2-7
CASSRDRVSEQYF
>TRBV10-3|TRBJ1-4
CAISGGDRPTEKLFF
>TRBV10-3|TRBJ2-1
CAISGGGVAGYPPRNEQFF
>TRBV7-6|TRBJ2-7
CASSLEGYSYEQYF
>TRBV30|TRBJ2-5
CAWSRPAGLSETQYF
>TRBV7-3|TRBJ1-1
CASSPGSNTEAFF
>TRBV5-1|TRBJ1-1
CASSPGPGGTEAFF
>TRBV5-1|TRBJ2-2
CASSLAAGREELFF
>TRBV30|TRBJ1-5
CAWSLSGGIPQPQHF
>TRBV10-3|TRBJ2-5
CAISGEGAQYF
>TRBV5-1|TRBJ2-2
CASSLDPAPSGELFF
>TRBV7-3|TRBJ1-2
CASSPSPGVTVRGYTF
>TRBV18|TRBJ2-7
CASSLGQGRSGYEQYF
>TRBV15|TRBJ1-1
CATSIPSVTEAFF
>TRBV6-1|TRBJ2-7
CASRDRQGFSYEQYF
>TRBV5-1|TRBJ1-6
CASSLGRQGDSPLHF
>TRBV18|TRBJ1-1
CASSPWTGENTEAFF
>TRBV2|TRBJ1-4
CASSTRSGEKLFF
>TRBV5-1|TRBJ2-7
CASSLKDLAGGYEQYF
>TRBV30|TRBJ1-5
CAWSVIGGNQPQHF
>TRBV25-1|TRBJ2-5
CASSLIAGAPAETQYF
>TRBV5-1|TRBJ2-5
CASSHVQGQETQYF
>TRBV6-6|TRBJ2-1
CASRLLSGSSYNEQFF
>TRBV15|TRBJ2-1
CATSSGGERGYSYNEQFF
>TRBV7-2|TRBJ2-7
CASSTLVGGSYEQYF
>TRBV29-1|TRBJ2-7
CSVEGYGPGGYEQYF
>TRBV19|TRBJ1-3
CASRREGSRSGNTIYF
>TRBV7-9|TRBJ2-3
CASSLWGRSDTQYF